This T cell receptor (beta chain) stems from a study of blood T cells in healthy people across ages. Study findings and constraints: In the absence of known donor CMV status, changes in expanded clonotypes were possibly confounded. Underestimates were what the diversity estimates from one million T cells were considered to be.

Combining a sample-barcoded 5' primer with a J-beta primer mix, a second PCR ran for 7 to 11 cycles. Every sample produced at least 2.5 million CDR3-containing paired-end reads. TCRdb ran MiXCR on the 5' RACE reads and lists one entry per CDR3 protein. Here the sample spans some 1.7 million distinct CDR3 sequences, roughly 28% being singletons. V was clipped by 3 bases and J by 2 bases, with 11 bases between them. This CDR3 region has 14 residues. CDR1 SGHRS and CDR2 YFSETQ come from the germline V gene. Extractions gave at least 5.5 micrograms of total RNA per sample. Note on this clonotype: The antigen remains unidentified.

The sequencing sample was made of blood. The clonotype originates from a woman younger than 45 in good health. This chain uses TRBV5-1 with TRBJ1-1, with D unresolved. This CDR3 is CASSSKGSNTEAFF. The CDR3 region has the DNA TGCGCCAGCAGCTCCAAAGGGTCTAACACTGAAGCTTTCTTT.